This T cell receptor beta chain is from a study of blood T cell repertoires in COVID-19. At the level of the study: Donors in the United States, Italy and Spain gave samples during acute or convalescent COVID-19. The cDNA or gDNA used as material had been derived from T cells, B-cell-depleted T cells, or PBMCs.

This clone was detected once. V lost 0 bases, J lost 8 bases, and 8 bases stayed unmatched. Per the germline V gene, CDR1 is LGHNT and CDR2 is FRNRAP. The CDR3 spans 16 residues. In the study's own analysis: Quantification of nucleated cells was approximated via reference gene primer amplification. The table came from immunoSEQ multiplex PCR; TCRdb's copy has only in-frame clones and leaves some out. V and J calls and clone size come straight from that table; D and trimming were deduced from the DNA. This sample has 85,000 to 130,000 clones; 65% to 90% occur once, and the top ten carry more than 4.5%.

This clonotype was sampled from a man aged 55 to 70 with acute or convalescent COVID-19. Sequenced material: peripheral blood. V usage is TRBV12-5 and J usage is TRBJ1-4, with 8 bases fitting TRBD1. CDR3 sequence: CASGLVRNRGNEKLFF. As DNA, the CDR3 is TGTGCTAGTGGTTTGGTACGAAACAGGGGGAACGAAAAACTGTTTTTT.